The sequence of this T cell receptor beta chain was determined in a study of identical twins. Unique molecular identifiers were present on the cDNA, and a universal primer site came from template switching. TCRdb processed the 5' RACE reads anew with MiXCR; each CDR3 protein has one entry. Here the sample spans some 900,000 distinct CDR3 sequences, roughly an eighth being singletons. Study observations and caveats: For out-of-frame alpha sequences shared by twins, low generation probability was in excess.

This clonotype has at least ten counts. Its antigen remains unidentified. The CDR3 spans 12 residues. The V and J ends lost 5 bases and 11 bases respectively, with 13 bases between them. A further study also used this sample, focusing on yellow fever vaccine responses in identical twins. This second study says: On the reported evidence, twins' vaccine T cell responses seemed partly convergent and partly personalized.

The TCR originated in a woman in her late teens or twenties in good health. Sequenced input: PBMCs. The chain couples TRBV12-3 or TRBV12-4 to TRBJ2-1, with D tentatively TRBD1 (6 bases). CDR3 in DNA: TGTGCCAGCAGTCCTACAGGGTTAAAGCAGTTCTTC. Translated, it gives CASSPTGLKQFF.